This T cell receptor beta chain was documented in a study of identical twins. Template switching added a universal primer binding site, and final cDNA carried unique molecular identifiers. One entry per CDR3 protein results from TCRdb running MiXCR on the 5' RACE reads. The sample consists of roughly 470,000 distinct CDR3 sequences, 13% to 15% of them appearing once. The CDR3 has 15 amino acids. The V gene end was trimmed by 3 bases and the J gene end by 10 bases; junction bases not matched to a gene: 10. This clonotype showed up just a few times. Its antigen is unknown. Broader study findings: Partial confounding of zero-insertion analyses by invariant MAIT and iNKT cells was possible.

The data also belong to a second study, concerning yellow fever vaccine responses in identical twins. That work states: On the reported evidence, twins' vaccine T cell responses seemed partly convergent and partly personalized.

This chain uses TRBV12-3 or TRBV12-4 with TRBJ2-1; 9 bases line up with TRBD2. The material sequenced was CD4+ T cells sorted from blood. The receptor was isolated from a young woman in good health. This CDR3 is CASSLASGTSREQFF. CDR3 nucleotides: TGTGCCAGCAGTTTGGCTAGCGGGACTAGTAGAGAGCAGTTCTTC.